Listed below are T cell receptor beta chains from one sample, sequenced in a study of T cells in Graves' hyperthyroidism and ophthalmopathy. Via MiXCR, TCRdb re-called the multiplex PCR reads, giving one row per CDR3 protein. The sample has around 400,000 distinct CDR3 sequences; approximately 25% are singletons. The material sequenced was blood. These receptors were taken from a man aged 45-65 years with Graves' hyperthyroidism. Both conserved end residues are part of each CDR3. The order of the fields is J gene, clone size, D gene, V gene, CDR3 protein, CDR3 DNA. A D gene is named only where the DNA matches it firmly. Clone size appears in some rows only: once, few, many, or a class for an expanded clone.

TRBJ1-5	few	-	TRBV12-3/TRBV12-4	CASSFGGGQPQHF	TGTGCCAGCAGTTTTGGGGGAGGCCAGCCCCAGCATTTT
TRBJ2-1	few	-	TRBV18	CASSPGATGQFF	TGTGCCAGCTCACCTGGGGCGACTGGGCAGTTCTTC
TRBJ1-2	-	-	TRBV20-1	CSAVDGGSYGYTF	TGCAGTGCTGTTGATGGGGGCAGCTATGGCTACACCTTC
TRBJ2-1	few	-	TRBV12-5	CASGLGLSIYNEQFF	TGTGCTAGTGGCTTAGGGTTGAGTATATACAATGAGCAGTTCTTC
TRBJ2-1	-	TRBD1	TRBV20-1	CSAQKQGGEQFF	TGCAGTGCGCAAAAACAGGGGGGTGAGCAGTTCTTC
TRBJ2-1	-	-	TRBV2	CASSPIGTANEQFF	TGTGCCAGCAGTCCTATTGGGACTGCCAATGAGCAGTTCTTC
TRBJ2-2	-	-	TRBV6-5	CASSYLAGGAGELFF	TGTGCCAGCAGTTACCTGGCAGGCGGGGCCGGGGAGCTGTTTTTT
TRBJ2-7	few	TRBD2	TRBV27	CASSLQAWTSGSYEQYF	TGTGCCAGCAGCCTTCAAGCTTGGACTAGCGGGAGCTACGAGCAGTACTTC
TRBJ1-1	many	-	TRBV29-1	CSVIRMGNTEAFF	TGCAGCGTTATCAGGATGGGGAACACTGAAGCTTTCTTT
TRBJ1-1	-	-	TRBV19	CASNIRGGDTEAFF	TGTGCCAGTAACATACGGGGTGGAGACACTGAAGCTTTCTTT
TRBJ2-2	-	-	TRBV24-1	CATRQENTGELFF	TGTGCCACCAGACAGGAGAACACCGGGGAGCTGTTTTTT
TRBJ1-5	-	-	TRBV6-2/TRBV6-3	CASSTYDGGNQPRHF	TGTGCCAGCAGTACGTATGATGGAGGCAATCAGCCCCGGCATTTT
TRBJ2-1	-	-	TRBV10-3	CAIRPQGQLYNEQFF	TGTGCCATCAGACCCCAAGGGCAACTCTACAATGAGCAGTTCTTC
TRBJ2-5	few	-	TRBV24-1	CATSDSGTPVETQYF	TGTGCCACCAGTGATTCCGGGACCCCAGTTGAGACCCAGTACTTC
TRBJ2-7	-	-	TRBV6-1	CASSEAGGAYEQYF	TGTGCCAGCAGTGAAGCAGGGGGGGCCTACGAGCAGTACTTC
TRBJ1-1	once	-	TRBV10-3	CAISEPRSTEAFF	TGTGCCATCAGTGAGCCCAGGAGCACTGAAGCTTTCTTT
TRBJ1-1	-	-	TRBV5-1	CASSLAAGLNTEAFF	TGCGCCAGCAGCTTGGCCGCAGGGTTGAACACTGAAGCTTTCTTT
TRBJ2-7	many	TRBD2	TRBV7-2	CASRDPSGSYEQYF	TGTGCCAGCAGAGATCCTAGCGGGAGCTACGAGCAGTACTTC
TRBJ1-5	-	TRBD1	TRBV6-2/TRBV6-3	CASVGRGENQPQHF	TGTGCCAGCGTGGGCAGGGGGGAAAATCAGCCCCAGCATTTT
TRBJ2-1	many	-	TRBV2	CASSAGGATDEQFF	TGTGCCAGCAGTGCTGGCGGGGCCACCGATGAGCAGTTCTTC
TRBJ2-1	few	TRBD2	TRBV24-1	CATSGYSSGRSYNEQFF	TGTGCCACCAGTGGTTATTCTAGCGGGAGGTCTTACAATGAGCAGTTCTTC
TRBJ2-7	many	TRBD2	TRBV27	CASSFLLAGGPRREQYF	TGTGCCAGCAGTTTCCTACTAGCGGGAGGGCCGCGGCGCGAGCAGTACTTC
TRBJ2-1	-	TRBD2	TRBV7-9	CASTIVAGKNEQFF	TGTGCCAGCACGATAGTAGCGGGAAAGAATGAGCAGTTCTTC
TRBJ2-2	-	TRBD2	TRBV19	CASSWSGTSVGTGELFF	TGTGCCAGTAGTTGGTCCGGGACTAGCGTGGGCACCGGGGAGCTGTTTTTT
TRBJ2-3	-	-	TRBV9	CASSALADTDTQYF	TGTGCCAGCAGCGCGCTAGCAGACACAGATACGCAGTATTTT
TRBJ2-3	few	-	TRBV28	CASSPWGFTDTQYF	TGTGCCAGCAGCCCGTGGGGATTCACAGATACGCAGTATTTT
TRBJ2-3	few	TRBD2	TRBV6-2/TRBV6-3	CASSHGEGGTDTQYF	TGTGCCAGCAGCCACGGGGAGGGAGGCACAGATACGCAGTATTTT
TRBJ2-5	-	TRBD2	TRBV24-1	CATSDAGLAGQETQYF	TGTGCCACCAGTGATGCGGGACTAGCGGGGCAAGAGACCCAGTACTTC
TRBJ2-3	many	-	TRBV28	CASSLGQGPITTDTQYF	TGTGCCAGCAGTTTAGGGCAGGGGCCCATTACCACAGATACGCAGTATTTT
TRBJ2-5	-	TRBD1	TRBV19	CASSKGAQETQYF	TGTGCCAGTAGTAAGGGGGCCCAAGAGACCCAGTACTTC
TRBJ2-1	-	-	TRBV6-5	CASSYRGGGNNEQFF	TGTGCCAGCAGTTACCGAGGGGGTGGGAACAATGAGCAGTTCTTC
TRBJ2-7	-	-	TRBV7-9	CASSYNQGTEQYF	TGTGCCAGCAGCTATAATCAGGGGACCGAGCAGTACTTC
TRBJ2-4	few	TRBD2	TRBV6-1	CASKVGTSWGIQYF	TGTGCCAGCAAAGTCGGGACTAGCTGGGGCATTCAGTACTTC
TRBJ2-1	many	TRBD2	TRBV7-9	CASRSTSGRLYNEQFF	TGTGCCAGCAGATCTACTAGCGGGAGGTTGTACAATGAGCAGTTCTTC
TRBJ2-7	-	TRBD2	TRBV5-1	CASSLAGLAGVHEQYF	TGCGCCAGCAGCTTGGCGGGACTAGCGGGAGTACACGAGCAGTACTTC
TRBJ2-5	few	-	TRBV11-2	CASSPNGPGETQYF	TGTGCCAGCAGCCCAAACGGGCCTGGAGAGACCCAGTACTTC
TRBJ2-3	-	-	TRBV4-1	CASSQDSGPHWSQYF	TGCGCCAGCAGCCAAGATTCGGGGCCACATTGGTCGCAGTATTTT